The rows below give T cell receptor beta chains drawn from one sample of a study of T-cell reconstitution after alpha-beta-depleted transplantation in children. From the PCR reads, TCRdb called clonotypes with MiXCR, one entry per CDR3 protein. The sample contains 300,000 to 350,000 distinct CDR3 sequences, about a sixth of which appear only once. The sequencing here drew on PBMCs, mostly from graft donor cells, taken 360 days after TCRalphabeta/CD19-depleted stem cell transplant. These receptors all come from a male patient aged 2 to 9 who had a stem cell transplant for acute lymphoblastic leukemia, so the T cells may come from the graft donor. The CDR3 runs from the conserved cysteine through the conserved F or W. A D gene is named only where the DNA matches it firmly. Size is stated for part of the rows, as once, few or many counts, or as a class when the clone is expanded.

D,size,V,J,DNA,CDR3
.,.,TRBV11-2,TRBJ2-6,TGTGCCAGCAGCTCCCTTTCCTCTGGGGCCAACGTCCTGACTTTC,CASSSLSSGANVLTF
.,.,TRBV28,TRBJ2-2,TGTGCCAGCAGTTTATCCGCGCAGGGTCCGACCGGGGAGCTGTTTTTT,CASSLSAQGPTGELFF
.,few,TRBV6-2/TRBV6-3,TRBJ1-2,TGTGCCAGCAGTTTGGTGGCAGCGTCTAACTATGGCTACACCTTC,CASSLVAASNYGYTF
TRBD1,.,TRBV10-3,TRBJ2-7,TGTGCCATCAGCCCAGGGGGCTCCTACGAGCAGTACTTC,CAISPGGSYEQYF
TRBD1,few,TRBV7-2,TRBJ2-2,TGTGCCAGCAGCCAAACGACAGGGGGGACCGGGGAGCTGTTTTTT,CASSQTTGGTGELFF
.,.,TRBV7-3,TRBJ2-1,TGTGCCAGCAGCTTGTATAGGAGTAGCTCCTACAATGAGCAGTTCTTC,CASSLYRSSSYNEQFF
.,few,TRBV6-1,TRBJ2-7,TGTGCCAGCAGCCGGGGACAAAACTCCTACGAGCAGTACTTC,CASSRGQNSYEQYF
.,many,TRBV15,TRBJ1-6,TGTGCCACCAGCAGAGGAGAAGAGTTCGGCTCACCCCTCCACTTT,CATSRGEEFGSPLHF
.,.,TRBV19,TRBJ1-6,TGTGCCAGTAGTGTGGGGGGATCACCCCTCCACTTT,CASSVGGSPLHF
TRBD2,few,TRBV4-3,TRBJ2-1,TGCGCCAGCAGCCCCAGGACTAGCGGGAGGAGCTCCTACAATGAGCAGTTCTTC,CASSPRTSGRSSYNEQFF
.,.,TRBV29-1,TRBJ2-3,TGCAGCGTTGAATACCCTCCCCGGGTGGATACGCAGTATTTT,CSVEYPPRVDTQYF
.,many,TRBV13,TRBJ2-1,TGTGCCAGCAGCTTAGGGGGACTGACGGCCTTCTACAATGAGCAGTTCTTC,CASSLGGLTAFYNEQFF
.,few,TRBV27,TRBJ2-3,TGTGCCAGCAGTTTACGGTTCGCCCTCACAGATACGCAGTATTTT,CASSLRFALTDTQYF
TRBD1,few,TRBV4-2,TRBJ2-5,TGTGCCAGCAGGGGGACAGTACAAGAGACCCAGTACTTC,CASRGTVQETQYF
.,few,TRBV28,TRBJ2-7,TGTGCCAGCACCTTGGGGGGACTGGCTTACGAGCAGTACTTC,CASTLGGLAYEQYF
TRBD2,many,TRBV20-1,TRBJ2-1,TGCAGTGCTCCTAGCGGGAGGGCTTATGAGCAGTTCTTC,CSAPSGRAYEQFF
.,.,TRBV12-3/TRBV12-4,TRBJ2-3,TGTGCCAGCAGTTTAAGCAGACTATGGGGGAATACGCAGTATTTT,CASSLSRLWGNTQYF
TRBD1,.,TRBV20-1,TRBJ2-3,TGCAGTGCTAGAGATCCCGGACAGGGCCGCACAGATACGCAGTATTTT,CSARDPGQGRTDTQYF
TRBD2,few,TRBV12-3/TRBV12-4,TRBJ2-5,TGTGCCAGCAGTTTGCCTAGCGCGGGGGGGCAAGAGACCCAGTACTTC,CASSLPSAGGQETQYF
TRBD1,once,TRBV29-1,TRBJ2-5,TGCAGCGTTGAGGGCAGGGGGTTTCAAGAGACCCAGTACTTC,CSVEGRGFQETQYF
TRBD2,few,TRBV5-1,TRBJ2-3,TGCGCCAGCAGCTTGGAAGCGGGAGGCCCAGATACGCAGTATTTT,CASSLEAGGPDTQYF
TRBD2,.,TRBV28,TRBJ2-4,TGTGCCAGCAGTTTCCTATTGCCGGGACTAGCGGGAGGGCCACGGGACATTCAGTACTTC,CASSFLLPGLAGGPRDIQYF
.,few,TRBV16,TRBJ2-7,TGTGCCAGCAGTGTAAGCGGAGGGGGCACCGAGCAGTACTTC,CASSVSGGGTEQYF
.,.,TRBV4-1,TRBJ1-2,TGCGCCAGCAGCCAAGACAGGGCAAGCGGCTACACCTTC,CASSQDRASGYTF
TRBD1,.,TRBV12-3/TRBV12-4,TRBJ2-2,TGTGCCAGCAGTCACAACAGGGGGAGGTTTACCGGGGAGCTGTTTTTT,CASSHNRGRFTGELFF
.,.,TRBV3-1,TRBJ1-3,TGTGCCAGCAGCCATCGAGGGTCACCTGGAAACACCATATATTTT,CASSHRGSPGNTIYF
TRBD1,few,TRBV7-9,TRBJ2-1,TGTGCCAGCAGCTTAGTCTTCCGGGACAGGGGTCATGAGCAGTTCTTC,CASSLVFRDRGHEQFF
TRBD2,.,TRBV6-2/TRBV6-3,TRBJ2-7,TGTGCCAGCAGTTCACTAGCGGGAGGGCCGTCCGTCTCCTACGAGCAGTACTTC,CASSSLAGGPSVSYEQYF
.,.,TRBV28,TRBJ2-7,TGTGCCAGCAGTTTACCCCGGAGCCACTACGAGCAGTACTTC,CASSLPRSHYEQYF
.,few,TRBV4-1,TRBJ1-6,TGCGCCAGCAGCCAAGATGACAGGTCGAGCTCCTATAATTCACCCCTCCACTTT,CASSQDDRSSSYNSPLHF
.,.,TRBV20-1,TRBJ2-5,TGCAGTGGGAGGGGTGGTTCAGGGACCCAGTACTTC,CSGRGGSGTQYF
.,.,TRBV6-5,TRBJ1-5,TGTGCCAGCAGTTCAGGGACGGAGTATAGCAATCAGCCCCAGCATTTT,CASSSGTEYSNQPQHF
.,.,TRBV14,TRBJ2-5,TGTGCCAGCAGCCCTAATATTAACAGGGCAAAGACCCAGTACTTC,CASSPNINRAKTQYF
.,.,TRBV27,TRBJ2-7,TGTGCCAGCAGTTCGAGTTCGAAGTTCCCTCGTAGGGGCGGGCCGGATCCCTACGAGCAGTACTTC,CASSSSSKFPRRGGPDPYEQYF
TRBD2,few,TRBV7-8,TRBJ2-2,TGTGCCAGCACCTCTAGCGGGAGGGCCCGGAGCGGGGAGCTGTTTTTT,CASTSSGRARSGELFF
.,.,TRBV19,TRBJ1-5,TGTGCCAGTAGTAGGAACAGGGCCGATCAGCCCCAGCATTTT,CASSRNRADQPQHF
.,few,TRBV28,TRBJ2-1,TGTGCCAGCTATGAGTCCTACAATGAGCAGTTCTTC,CASYESYNEQFF
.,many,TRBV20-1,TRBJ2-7,TGCAGTGCTAACCGGGACATTTCCTACGAGCAGTACTTC,CSANRDISYEQYF
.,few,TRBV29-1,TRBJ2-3,TGCAGCGTTGATCATCCGCGGGGTGGGGGCACAGATACGCAGTATTTT,CSVDHPRGGGTDTQYF
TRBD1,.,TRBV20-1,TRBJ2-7,TGCAGTGCTAGAGATCGAAACAGGGGGAATTACGAGCAGTACTTC,CSARDRNRGNYEQYF
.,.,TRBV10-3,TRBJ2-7,TGTGCCGCCAGTTCATCCTACGAGCAGTACTTC,CAASSSYEQYF
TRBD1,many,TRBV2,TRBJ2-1,TGTGCCAGCGGGGGGACAGGGAAGTGGGGGTCGAATGAGCAGTTCTTC,CASGGTGKWGSNEQFF
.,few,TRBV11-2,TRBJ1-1,TGTGCCAGCAGCCCCGTCGAAAGGTGGACTGAAGCTTTCTTT,CASSPVERWTEAFF
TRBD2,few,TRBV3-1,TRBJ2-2,TGTGCCAGCAGCCACCACACGGGGGGGGCGCAGCTGTTTTTT,CASSHHTGGAQLFF
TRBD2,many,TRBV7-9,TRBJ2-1,TGTGCCAGCAGCTTCGGCACTAGCGGACCTACCTACAATGAGCAGTTCTTC,CASSFGTSGPTYNEQFF
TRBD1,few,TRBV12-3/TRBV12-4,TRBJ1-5,TGTGCCAGCAGTTTCACCTTGACAGGGATCCATCAGCCCCAGCATTTT,CASSFTLTGIHQPQHF
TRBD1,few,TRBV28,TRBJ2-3,TGTGCCAGCAGTTTAGTGGGACAGGGACTATTCGGTTTTGGCACAGATACGCAGTATTTT,CASSLVGQGLFGFGTDTQYF
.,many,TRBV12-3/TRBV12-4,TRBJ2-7,TGTGCCAGCAGTCATGTCCCTGCCTTTACCTACGAGCAGTACTTC,CASSHVPAFTYEQYF
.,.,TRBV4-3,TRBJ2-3,TGCGCCAGCAGCCACGGACCCAGCGGGAGCACAGATACGCAGTATTTT,CASSHGPSGSTDTQYF
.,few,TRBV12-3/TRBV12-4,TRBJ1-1,TGTGCCAGCAGTCTACAAGAGATCACTGAAGCTTTCTTT,CASSLQEITEAFF
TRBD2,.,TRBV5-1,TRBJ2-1,TGCGCCAGCAGCTCGTCTAGGACTAGCGGGAGGGAAGACTACTTAGACAATGAGCAGTTCTTC,CASSSSRTSGREDYLDNEQFF
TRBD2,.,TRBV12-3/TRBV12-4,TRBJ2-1,TGTGCCAGCAGTCGACCGGGACTAGCGGGAGGCAGCGAGCAGTTCTTC,CASSRPGLAGGSEQFF
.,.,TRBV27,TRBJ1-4,TGTGCCAGCAGTTTGAATCCCCCGCAGGCAACTAATGAAAAACTGTTTTTT,CASSLNPPQATNEKLFF
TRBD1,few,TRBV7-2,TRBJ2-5,TGTGCCAGCAACCAGGACAGGGCGAAGGAGACCCAGTACTTC,CASNQDRAKETQYF
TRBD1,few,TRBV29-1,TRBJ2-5,TGCAGCGTTGACGGGACAGCCATACAAGAGACCCAGTACTTC,CSVDGTAIQETQYF
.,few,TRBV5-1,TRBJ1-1,TGCGCCAGCAGCTTAGGATTGGAGAACACTGAAGCTTTCTTT,CASSLGLENTEAFF
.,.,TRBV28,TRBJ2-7,TGTGCCAGCATGGGAGACAACCACGAAAGCTACGAGCAGTACTTC,CASMGDNHESYEQYF